This TCR beta chain emerged from a study of T cells after posttransplantation cyclophosphamide. Using immunoSEQ multiplex PCR, the repertoire was profiled, and TCRdb retains in-frame clones only, with some absent. The data contain tens of thousands of clones, around 89% of them seen just once; the ten biggest clones take up 1.9%. Controls had myeloablative marrow grafts with methotrexate and calcineurin inhibitor, sampled at 1 year. The study's findings and limits: Donor-recipient repertoire similarity was low at 1-2 months, rising over year one.

This clone has only a few counts. The antigen is not known. The TCR comes from a female patient in her 30s who received an allogeneic stem cell transplant from an unrelated donor, was CMV-positive, and had acute and chronic GVHD. Some T cells may arise from the graft donor. Sequences were derived from PBMCs, sampled roughly 49 weeks after allogeneic stem cell transplant with calcineurin inhibitor and methotrexate.

The CDR3 nucleotides read TGTGCCAGCAGTTACCAAACAGGGGCAGATACGCAGTATTTT. It codes for CASSYQTGADTQYF. This chain connects TRBV6-5 to TRBJ2-3; 7 bases map to TRBD1. The V gene end was trimmed by 2 bases and the J gene end by 4 bases; junction bases not matched to a gene: 3. The CDR3 length is 14 residues. Germline assignment: CDR1 MNHEY and CDR2 SVGAGI.